This T cell receptor (beta chain) was recovered during a study of identical twins. This clonotype was seen more than once but under ten times. Its antigen is as yet unknown. Study-level findings and limits: Researchers caution that invariant MAIT and iNKT cells could partly confound zero-insertion analyses. The authors drew conclusions from cross-sectional statistical analysis rather than following the same donors.

This CDR3 is 11 amino acids long. Trimming took off 3 bases at V and 4 bases at J, with 4 bases between the two ends. The germline CDR1 and CDR2 sequences are LGHDT and YNNKEL (reference sequence). A universal primer site was added by template switching, and unique molecular identifiers were carried by the cDNA. TCRdb reanalysed the 5' RACE reads using MiXCR and keeps one entry per CDR3 protein. The sample shows some 600,000 distinct CDR3 sequences, less than 9% of them seen only once. The data also belong to a second study, concerning yellow fever vaccine responses in identical twins.

The V gene is TRBV3-1, the J gene TRBJ2-7; D gene unclear. Input material: PBMCs. The origin of this receptor is a woman aged 18-29 years in good health. CDR3 sequence reads: CASSHYYEQYF. The CDR3 bases are TGTGCCAGCAGCCATTATTACGAGCAGTACTTC.